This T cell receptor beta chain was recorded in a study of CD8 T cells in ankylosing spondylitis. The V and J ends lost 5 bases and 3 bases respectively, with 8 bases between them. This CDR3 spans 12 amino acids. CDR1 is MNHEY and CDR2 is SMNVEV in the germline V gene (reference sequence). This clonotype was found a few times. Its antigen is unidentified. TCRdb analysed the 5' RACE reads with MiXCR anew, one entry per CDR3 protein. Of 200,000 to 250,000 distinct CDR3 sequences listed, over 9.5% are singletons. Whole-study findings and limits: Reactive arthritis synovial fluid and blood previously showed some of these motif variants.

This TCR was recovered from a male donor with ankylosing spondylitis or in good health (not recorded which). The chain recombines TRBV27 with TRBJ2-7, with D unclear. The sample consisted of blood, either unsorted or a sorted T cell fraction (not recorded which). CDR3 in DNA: TGTGCCAGCAGTCAGAATTTCTACGAGCAGTACTTC. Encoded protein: CASSQNFYEQYF.